This passage covers 22 T cell receptor beta chains from one sample sequenced in a study of blood T cell repertoires in COVID-19. Measured with immunoSEQ multiplex PCR; TCRdb has only the in-frame clones, and not every one. The sample contains around 260,000 clones, 86% of which appear only once. The specimen sequenced was peripheral blood. These receptors all stem from a woman between 25 and 40 years old with active or convalescent COVID-19.

The V call is TRBV5-1, the J call TRBJ1-1; TRBD1 matches 7 bases. V shed 2 bases, J shed 6 bases, and the junction held 7 bases outside the gene matches. The CDR3 covers 14 residues. Germline V CDR1 and CDR2: SGHRS, YFSETQ. CDR3 nucleotides: TGCGCCAGCAGCTTACAGGGGTTTGACGCTGAAGCTTTCTTT. Amino acids: CASSLQGFDAEAFF.

The chain combines TRBV5-8 with TRBJ1-2, with 7 bases identical to TRBD1. CDR1 SGHTS and CDR2 YDEGEE come from the germline V gene. This CDR3 region has 15 residues. V was clipped by 4 bases and J by 4 bases; unmatched bases: 10. The chain's CDR3 is CASSPRTSGGYGYTF. The CDR3 nucleotides read TGTGCCAGCAGCCCAAGGACCTCAGGGGGCTATGGCTACACCTTC.

The chain is built from TRBV21-1 and TRBJ1-3; the table's D call TRBD1 went unverified against the DNA. TRBV21-1 is an annotated pseudogene. The CDR3 is 15 residues long. CDR3 sequence (DNA): TGTGCCAGCAGCATCGGGCGGGACAGGGCGAACACCATATATTTT. This codes for CASSIGRDRANTIYF.

The chain is built from TRBV7-2 and TRBJ1-2; no clear D. The germline CDR1 and CDR2 sequences are SGHTA and FQGNSA. The CDR3 is 16 amino acids. Trimming cost V 3 bases and J 0 bases, with 14 bases left between them. The CDR3 DNA reads as TGTGCCAGCAGCTTCGGTAGTGACTTAGCTAACTATGGCTACACCTTC. This sequence encodes CASSFGSDLANYGYTF.

V and J are TRBV24-1 and TRBJ2-3; D not certain. The CDR3 contains 12 residues. V was clipped by 7 bases and J by 3 bases, with 7 bases between them. Germline-derived CDR1 and CDR2 are KGHDR and SFDVKD. In nucleotides, the CDR3 is TGTGCCACCAGGTCTGTGACAGATACGCAGTATTTT. Amino acids: CATRSVTDTQYF.

The chain combines TRBV19 with TRBJ2-5; 10 bases line up with TRBD1. From germline, CDR1 is LNHDA and CDR2 SQIVND (reference sequence). V lost 5 bases to trimming and J lost 5 bases; unmatched junction nucleotides: 8. The length of the CDR3 is 15 residues. Here the CDR3 reads CASSGQGVGVETQYF. For the CDR3, the DNA is TGTGCCAGTAGTGGACAGGGGGTCGGAGTGGAGACCCAGTACTTC.

Of note for this clone: The same CDR3 can be traced to other DNA sequences in this sample. The rearrangement links TRBV7-2 to TRBJ2-3; TRBD2 matches at 12 bases. Trimming removed 1 base from V and 1 base from J; junction bases left unmatched: 0. Germline V gives CDR1 SGHTA, CDR2 FQGNSA. CDR3 length: 16 amino acids. The CDR3 sequence is CASSLGLAGGTDTQYF. The CDR3 nucleotides are TGTGCCAGCAGCTTAGGACTAGCGGGGGGCACAGATACGCAGTATTTT.

This clone showed up just once. The chain is built from TRBV9 and TRBJ2-5; TRBD2 agrees at 13 bases. V lost 3 bases, J lost 4 bases, and 6 bases stayed unmatched. Per the germline V gene, CDR1 is SGDLS and CDR2 is YYNGEE. The CDR3 runs to 16 residues. The CDR3 is CASSAGGTSGAETQYF. Here the CDR3 DNA reads TGTGCCAGCAGCGCGGGGGGGACTAGCGGGGCAGAGACCCAGTACTTC.

This CDR3 is CASSLEGQGKDTQYF. CDR3 nucleotide sequence: TGTGCCAGCAGCTTGGAGGGGCAGGGGAAAGATACGCAGTATTTT. The V and J genes are TRBV5-6 and TRBJ2-3; a weak D match, TRBD1 (6 bases). V was trimmed by 0 bases and J by 5 bases, leaving 13 bases between them. Germline CDR1 is SGHDT and CDR2 is YYEEEE. This CDR3 region has 15 residues.

The chain couples TRBV11-3 to TRBJ2-5; D is unclear. CDR1 and CDR2 (germline): SGHNT, YENEEA. V lost 2 bases and J 5 bases, leaving 9 bases between the germline ends. The CDR3 is 13 residues long. The CDR3 sequence is CASSLNSLETQYF. Written as DNA, the CDR3 is TGTGCCAGCAGCTTAAACAGTCTCGAGACCCAGTACTTC.

The V and J genes are TRBV30 and TRBJ1-3; 10 positions agree with TRBD1. The germline gives CDR1 GTSNPN, CDR2 SVGIG (reference sequence). The CDR3 runs 17 residues. V shed 0 bases and J 7 bases; nucleotides not matched to a gene: 12. CDR3 DNA sequence: TGTGCCTGGAGTGTACCCCTCCGGACAGGGGGAGAGAACACCATATATTTT. Its translation: CAWSVPLRTGGENTIYF.

The chain has TRBV7-9 and TRBJ1-2; 8 positions match TRBD1. From germline, CDR1 is SEHNR and CDR2 FQNEAQ (reference sequence). Germline trimming cut 3 bases from V and 6 bases from J; bases unmatched to any gene: 6. CDR3 length: 14 residues. In nucleotides, the CDR3 is TGTGCCAGCAGCTTCTTAGGACAGGGCGATGGCTACACCTTC. Translating gives CASSFLGQGDGYTF.

This clone appeared once. Other DNA sequences in the same sample also yield this CDR3. The rearrangement joins TRBV6-5 to TRBJ1-3; unclear D gene. This CDR3 spans 13 amino acids. CDR1 and CDR2 from the germline V gene are MNHEY and SVGAGI. The V end lost 6 bases, the J end lost 0 bases, and 6 bases lay between the germline ends. The CDR3 bases are TGTGCCAGCAGGCCCAGCTCTGGAAACACCATATATTTT. As protein: CASRPSSGNTIYF.

This clone showed up just a few times. This chain connects TRBV3-1 (or the pseudogene TRBV3-2) to TRBJ2-3; D is perhaps TRBD2 (5 bases). This CDR3 spans 15 amino acids. Germline CDR1 and CDR2: LGHDT and YNNKEL (reference sequence). The germline V and J ends were trimmed by 5 bases and 2 bases, with 14 bases remaining between them. The CDR3 sequence is CASSTRAGLTDTQYF. The CDR3 coding sequence is TGTGCCAGCAGCACAAGGGCGGGCCTCACAGATACGCAGTATTTT.

The chain has TRBV6-2 or TRBV6-3 and TRBJ1-5, with 7 bases matching TRBD1. Per the germline V gene, CDR1 is MNHEY and CDR2 is SVGEGT. Trimming removed 2 bases from V and 2 bases from J; junction bases left unmatched: 9. CDR3 size: 17 residues. The CDR3 coding sequence is TGTGCCAGCAGTTACCCCCCGACAGGGTCACGCAATCAGCCCCAGCATTTT. It yields the protein CASSYPPTGSRNQPQHF.

The chain recombines TRBV3-1 (or the pseudogene TRBV3-2) with TRBJ2-1, with D perhaps TRBD1 (7 bases). V shed 9 bases and J shed 6 bases, with 18 bases lying between them. The CDR3 extends over 14 amino acids. In germline, CDR1 is LGHDT, CDR2 YNNKEL (reference sequence). CDR3 residues: CASLAEGASNEQFF. Written as DNA, the CDR3 is TGTGCCAGTCTGGCGGAGGGGGCGAGCAATGAGCAGTTCTTC.

The J gene is TRBJ2-7, the V gene TRBV6-6, with a weak D call TRBD2 (7 bases). Germline loops: CDR1 MNHNY, CDR2 SVGAGI (reference sequence). Trimming shortened V by 6 bases and J by 2 bases, and 17 bases separated the two germline ends. This CDR3 contains 15 residues. The CDR3 region has the DNA TGTGCCAGCAGCCGAGGGGGGGGGAAGACCTACGAGCAGTACTTC. It specifies CASSRGGGKTYEQYF.

The J gene is TRBJ2-7, the V gene TRBV6-2 or TRBV6-3; no clear D. The CDR3 extends over 15 amino acids. V lost 0 bases to trimming and J lost 0 bases, with 9 bases between them. Germline V CDR1 and CDR2: MNHEY, SVGEGT. The CDR3 region has the DNA TGTGCCAGCAGTTACTCCCGAGGTCTCTCCTACGAGCAGTACTTC. Translated: CASSYSRGLSYEQYF.

The J gene is TRBJ2-2, the V gene TRBV28; 9 nucleotides line up with TRBD1. There are 18 residues in the CDR3. CDR1 and CDR2 from the germline V gene are MDHEN and SYDVKM. The junction had 15 bases not matched to a gene; V was cut back by 6 bases and J by 4 bases. Here the CDR3 reads CASSLALDRGKTTGELFF. The CDR3 DNA reads as TGTGCCAGCAGCCTCGCCCTCGACAGGGGGAAGACCACCGGGGAGCTGTTTTTT.

This clone showed up just a few times. The chain uses TRBV19 and TRBJ1-1, with 9 bases fitting TRBD1. The V gene's germline CDR1 is LNHDA and CDR2 SQIVND (reference sequence). V shed 3 bases and J 5 bases; nucleotides not matched to a gene: 13. This CDR3 contains 17 residues. As DNA, the CDR3 is TGTGCCAGTAGTATCCTCACCACACAGGGGGCGACGACTGAAGCTTTCTTT. Encoded protein: CASSILTTQGATTEAFF.

The gene calls are TRBV28 and TRBJ1-2; TRBD1 matches at 7 bases. The CDR3 sequence is 16 residues long. CDR1 MDHEN and CDR2 SYDVKM come from the germline V gene. The junction had 21 bases not matched to a gene; V was cut back by 10 bases and J by 7 bases. This chain's CDR3 is CATYLGTGQGVFGYTF. The CDR3 DNA is TGTGCCACGTATTTGGGGACGGGCCAGGGGGTCTTTGGCTACACCTTC.

The rearrangement uses TRBV5-1 and TRBJ2-7; D is possibly TRBD1 (5 bases). V was clipped by 1 base and J by 3 bases, with 11 bases between them. This CDR3 has 14 residues. The germline CDR1 and CDR2 sequences are SGHRS and YFSETQ. The CDR3 is CASSLKGVLYEQYF. CDR3 bases: TGCGCCAGCAGCTTGAAAGGGGTTCTCTACGAGCAGTACTTC. The full variable domain, completed using reference TRBV5-1 and TRBJ2-7, is KAGVTQTPRYLIKTRGQQVTLSCSPISGHRSVSWYQQTPGQGLQFLFEYFSETQRNKGNFPGRFSGRQFSNSRSEMNVSTLELGDSALYLCASSLKGVLYEQYFGPGTRLTVT.